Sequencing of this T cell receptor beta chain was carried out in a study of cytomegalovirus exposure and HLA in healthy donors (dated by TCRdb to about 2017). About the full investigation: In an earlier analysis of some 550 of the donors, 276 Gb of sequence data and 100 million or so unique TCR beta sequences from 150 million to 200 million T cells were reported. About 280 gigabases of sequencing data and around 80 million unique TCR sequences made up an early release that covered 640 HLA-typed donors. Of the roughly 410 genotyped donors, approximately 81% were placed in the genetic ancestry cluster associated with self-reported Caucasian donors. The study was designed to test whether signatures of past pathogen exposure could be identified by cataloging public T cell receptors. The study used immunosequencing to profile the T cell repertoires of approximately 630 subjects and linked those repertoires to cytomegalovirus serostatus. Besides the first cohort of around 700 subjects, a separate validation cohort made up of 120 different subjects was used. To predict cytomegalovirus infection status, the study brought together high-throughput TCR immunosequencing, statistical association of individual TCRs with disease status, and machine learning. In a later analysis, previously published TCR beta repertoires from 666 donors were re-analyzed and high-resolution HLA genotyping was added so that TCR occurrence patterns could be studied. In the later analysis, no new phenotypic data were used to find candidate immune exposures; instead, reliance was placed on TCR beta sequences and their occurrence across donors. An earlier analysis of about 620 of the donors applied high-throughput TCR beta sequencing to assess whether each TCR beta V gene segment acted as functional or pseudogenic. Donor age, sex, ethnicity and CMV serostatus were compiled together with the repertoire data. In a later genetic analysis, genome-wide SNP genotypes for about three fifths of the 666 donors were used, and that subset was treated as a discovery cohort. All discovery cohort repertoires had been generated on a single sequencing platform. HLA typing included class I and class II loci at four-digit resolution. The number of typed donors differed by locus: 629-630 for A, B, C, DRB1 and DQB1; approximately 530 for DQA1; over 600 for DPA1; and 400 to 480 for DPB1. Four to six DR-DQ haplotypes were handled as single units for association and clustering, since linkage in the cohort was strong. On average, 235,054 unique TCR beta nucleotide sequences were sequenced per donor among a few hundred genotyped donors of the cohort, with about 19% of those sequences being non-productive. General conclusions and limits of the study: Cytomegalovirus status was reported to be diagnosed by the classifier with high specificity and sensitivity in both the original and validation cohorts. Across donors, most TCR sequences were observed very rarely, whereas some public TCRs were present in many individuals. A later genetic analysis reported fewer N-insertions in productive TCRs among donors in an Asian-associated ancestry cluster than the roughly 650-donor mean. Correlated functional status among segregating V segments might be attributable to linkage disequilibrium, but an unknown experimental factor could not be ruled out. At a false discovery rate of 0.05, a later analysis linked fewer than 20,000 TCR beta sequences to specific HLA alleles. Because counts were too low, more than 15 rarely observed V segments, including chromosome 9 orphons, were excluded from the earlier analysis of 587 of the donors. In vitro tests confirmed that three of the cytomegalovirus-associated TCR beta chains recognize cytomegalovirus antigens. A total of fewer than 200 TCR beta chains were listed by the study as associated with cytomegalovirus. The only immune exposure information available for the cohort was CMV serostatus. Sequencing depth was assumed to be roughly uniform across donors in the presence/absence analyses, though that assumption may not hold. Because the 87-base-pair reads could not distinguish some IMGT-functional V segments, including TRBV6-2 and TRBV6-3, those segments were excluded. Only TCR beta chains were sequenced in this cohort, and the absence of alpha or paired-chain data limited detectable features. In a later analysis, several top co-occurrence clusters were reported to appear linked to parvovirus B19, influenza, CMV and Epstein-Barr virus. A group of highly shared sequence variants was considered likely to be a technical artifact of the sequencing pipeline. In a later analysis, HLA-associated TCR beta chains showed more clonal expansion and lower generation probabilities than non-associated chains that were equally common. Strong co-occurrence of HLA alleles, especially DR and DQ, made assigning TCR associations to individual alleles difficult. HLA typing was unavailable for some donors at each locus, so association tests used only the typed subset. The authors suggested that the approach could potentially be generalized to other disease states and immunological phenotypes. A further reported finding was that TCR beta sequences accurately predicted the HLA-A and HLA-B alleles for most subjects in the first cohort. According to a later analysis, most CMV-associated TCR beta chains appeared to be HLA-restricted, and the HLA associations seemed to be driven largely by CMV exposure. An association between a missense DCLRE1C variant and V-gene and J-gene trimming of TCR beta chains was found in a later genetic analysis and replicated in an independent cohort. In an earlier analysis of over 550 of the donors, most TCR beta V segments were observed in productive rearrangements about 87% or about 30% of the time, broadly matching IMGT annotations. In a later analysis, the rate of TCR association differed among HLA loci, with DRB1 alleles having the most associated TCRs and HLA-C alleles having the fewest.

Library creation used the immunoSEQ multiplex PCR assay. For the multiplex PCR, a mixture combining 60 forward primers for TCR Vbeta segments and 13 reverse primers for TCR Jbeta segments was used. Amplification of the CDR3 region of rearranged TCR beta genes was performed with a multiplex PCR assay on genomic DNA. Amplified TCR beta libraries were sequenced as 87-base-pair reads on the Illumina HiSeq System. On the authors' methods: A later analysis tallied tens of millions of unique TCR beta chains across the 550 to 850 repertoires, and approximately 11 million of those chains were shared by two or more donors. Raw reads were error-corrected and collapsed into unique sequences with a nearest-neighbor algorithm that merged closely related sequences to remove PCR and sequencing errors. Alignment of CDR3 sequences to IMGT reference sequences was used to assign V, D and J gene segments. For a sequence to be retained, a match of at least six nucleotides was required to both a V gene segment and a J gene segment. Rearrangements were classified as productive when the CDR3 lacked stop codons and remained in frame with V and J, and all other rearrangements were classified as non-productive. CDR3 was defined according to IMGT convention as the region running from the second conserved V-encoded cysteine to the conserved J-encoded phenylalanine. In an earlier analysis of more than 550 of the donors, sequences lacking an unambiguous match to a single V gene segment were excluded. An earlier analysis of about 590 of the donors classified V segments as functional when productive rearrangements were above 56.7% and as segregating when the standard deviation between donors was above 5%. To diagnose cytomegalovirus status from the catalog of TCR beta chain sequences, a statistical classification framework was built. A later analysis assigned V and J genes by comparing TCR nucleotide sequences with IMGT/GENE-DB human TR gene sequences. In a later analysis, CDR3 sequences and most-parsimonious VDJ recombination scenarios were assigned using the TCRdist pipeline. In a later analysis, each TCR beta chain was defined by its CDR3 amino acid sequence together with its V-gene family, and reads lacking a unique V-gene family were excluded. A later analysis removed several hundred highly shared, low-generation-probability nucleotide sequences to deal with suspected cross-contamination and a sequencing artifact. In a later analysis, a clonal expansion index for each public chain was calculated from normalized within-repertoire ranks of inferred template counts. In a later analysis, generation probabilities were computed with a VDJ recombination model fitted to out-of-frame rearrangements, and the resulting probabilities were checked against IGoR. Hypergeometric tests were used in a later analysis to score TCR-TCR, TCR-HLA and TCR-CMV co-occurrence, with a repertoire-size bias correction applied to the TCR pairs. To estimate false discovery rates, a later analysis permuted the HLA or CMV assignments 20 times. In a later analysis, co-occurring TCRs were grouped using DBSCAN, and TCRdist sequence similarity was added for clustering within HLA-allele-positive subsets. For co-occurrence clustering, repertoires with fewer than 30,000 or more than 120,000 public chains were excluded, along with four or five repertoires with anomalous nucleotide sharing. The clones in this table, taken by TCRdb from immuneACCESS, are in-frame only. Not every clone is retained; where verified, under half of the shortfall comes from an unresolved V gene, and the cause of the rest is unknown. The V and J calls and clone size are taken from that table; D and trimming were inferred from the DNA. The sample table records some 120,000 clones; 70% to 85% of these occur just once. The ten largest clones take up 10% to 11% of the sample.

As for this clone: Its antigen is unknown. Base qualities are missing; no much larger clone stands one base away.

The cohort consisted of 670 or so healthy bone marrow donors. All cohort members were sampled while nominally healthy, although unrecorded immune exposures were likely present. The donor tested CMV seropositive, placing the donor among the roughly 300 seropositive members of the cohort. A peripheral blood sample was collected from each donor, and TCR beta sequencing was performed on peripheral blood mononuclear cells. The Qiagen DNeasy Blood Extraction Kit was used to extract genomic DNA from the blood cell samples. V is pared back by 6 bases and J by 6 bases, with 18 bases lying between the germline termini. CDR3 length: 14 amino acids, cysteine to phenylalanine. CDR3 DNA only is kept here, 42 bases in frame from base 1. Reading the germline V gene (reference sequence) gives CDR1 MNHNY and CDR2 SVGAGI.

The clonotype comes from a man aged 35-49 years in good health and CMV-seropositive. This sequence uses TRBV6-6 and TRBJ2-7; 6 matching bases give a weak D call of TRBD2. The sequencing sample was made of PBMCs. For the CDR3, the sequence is CASRDRLDGGEQYF. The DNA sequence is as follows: TGTGCCAGCAGGGATAGACTAGACGGAGGCGAGCAGTACTTC.